These T cell receptor beta chains were read from a single sample in a study. Sequenced by immunoSEQ multiplex PCR; TCRdb stores in-frame clones only, minus some. The sample yields approximately 53,000 clones, about 92% seen once. Sequencing was carried out using PBMCs. The receptors derive from a man between 40 and 49 years old with rheumatoid arthritis. CDR3s leave out the opening cysteine and the closing phenylalanine or tryptophan. Fields, in order: CDR3 protein, V gene.

CDR3 protein: ATSNGLVTNEQF
V gene: TRBV15

CDR3 protein: ASSFGTVVNTEAF
V gene: TRBV7-3

CDR3 protein: ASSPRQGDYEQY
V gene: TRBV18

CDR3 protein: ASSTPGRSNTYNEQF
V gene: TRBV4-1

CDR3 protein: ASSFVTENTEAF
V gene: TRBV5-6

CDR3 protein: ASSLGLGLNTEAF
V gene: TRBV5-4

CDR3 protein: ASSPVQGGNTEAF
V gene: TRBV18

CDR3 protein: ASSPLPSGRGEQY
V gene: TRBV3-1/TRBV3-2

CDR3 protein: ASSLSGSMNTEAF
V gene: TRBV5-8

CDR3 protein: ASSIAGTIQNYGYT
V gene: TRBV19

CDR3 protein: ASSYRGYTDTQY
V gene: TRBV6-5

CDR3 protein: ASTPFWGANTEAF
V gene: TRBV6-5